This TCR beta chain stems from a study of HIV-infected children after antiretroviral therapy interruption. Study overall: Interruption-arm samples span weeks 0, 12, interruption end (24 or 48), and about 3 years post-study.

General study points: By the end of treatment interruption, naive CD4+ clonality (Gini) increased.

RNA-based 3' RACE libraries used unique molecular identifiers. Using its own MiXCR run on the 3' RACE reads, TCRdb lists one record per CDR3 protein. This sample has around 40,000 distinct CDR3 sequences, with less than 8.5% found just once. Treatment in this sample: PENTA 11 planned treatment interruption arm or continuous ART arm. At least 24 weeks of at least three-drug ART, in children 2 to 15 years. From thawed PBMCs, naive CD4+ CD45RA+ CD45RO- T cells were sorted. The V end was cut by 0 bases, the J end by 7 bases, with 5 bases between. Germline V gene data show CDR1 as SGHRS and CDR2 as YFSETQ. The CDR3 consists of 11 residues. In the case of this clonotype: Its antigen remains unknown.

Sequences were derived from CD45RA+ CD4+ T cells from PBMCs, pooled from several time points, sampled from a donor given antiretroviral therapy, either interrupted or continuous. Subset indicated: naive CD4+ CD45RA+ CD45RO- T cells. The TCR sequence derives from a pool of human donors with HIV. The chain couples TRBV5-1 to TRBJ2-7; the D is unclear. The CDR3 spells CASSLAEEQYF. The CDR3 bases are TGCGCCAGCAGCTTGGCTGAAGAGCAGTACTTC.